This T cell receptor (beta chain) derives from a study of monozygotic twins with cystic fibrosis. Sequenced by immunoSEQ multiplex PCR; TCRdb stores in-frame clones only, minus some. The sample comprises 25,000 to 40,000 clones, 90% to 97% of which are singletons, and over 0.15% rests with the top ten. A remark on this clone: The target antigen is unknown.

Study observations and caveats: J usage was most co-twin-similar in 8 of 16 pairs, V in 13.

From germline, CDR1 is SGHRS and CDR2 YFSETQ. V lost 4 bases to trimming and J lost 6 bases; unmatched junction nucleotides: 8. The CDR3 contains 16 residues. Sequences were obtained from blood. The V and J genes are TRBV5-1 and TRBJ2-1, with 12 bases lining up with TRBD2. The TCR originated in a girl aged 2 to 9 with cystic fibrosis. The CDR3 nucleotides are TGCGCCAGCAGCCCTGTGACTAGCGGGGGACTCAATGAGCAGTTCTTC. Translated, it gives CASSPVTSGGLNEQFF.